Listed below are T cell receptor beta chains from one sample, sequenced in a study of T cells in Graves' hyperthyroidism and ophthalmopathy. TCRdb re-derived calls from the multiplex PCR reads in MiXCR, one entry per CDR3 protein. The sample carries over 700,000 distinct CDR3 sequences, approximately 40% recorded once. The sequenced sample consisted of blood. The receptors were gathered from a man younger than 35 with Graves' hyperthyroidism. CDR3s include the opening cysteine and the closing phenylalanine or tryptophan. D genes are given only for firm matches. A clone size is listed for some rows: how often the clone was seen (once, few, many), or a class if it is expanded.

>TRBV29-1|10|TRBJ2-7|NA|NA
CSVLEGGLYF
TGCAGCGTTTTAGAGGGGGGCCTGTACTTC
>TRBV3-1|12|TRBJ1-1|NA|TRBD1
CASSQTGFEAFF
TGTGCCAGCAGCCAGACAGGGTTTGAAGCTTTCTTT
>TRBV6-1|15|TRBJ2-5|NA|TRBD2
CASIIVAGSIETQYF
TGTGCCAGCATCATCGTAGCGGGATCGATAGAGACCCAGTACTTC
>TRBV20-1|12|TRBJ1-1|once|TRBD1
CGASTGETEAFF
TGCGGTGCTTCTACAGGGGAGACTGAAGCTTTCTTT
>TRBV19|16|TRBJ1-6|NA|TRBD1
CASSITGTGGNSPLHF
TGTGCCAGTAGTATCACCGGGACAGGGGGGAATTCACCCCTCCACTTT
>TRBV4-3|15|TRBJ2-7|few|NA
CASSQDRGDPYEQYF
TGCGCCAGCAGCCAAGATAGAGGGGATCCCTACGAGCAGTACTTC
>TRBV3-1|15|TRBJ1-4|few|NA
CASSQDGGANEKLFF
TGTGCCAGCAGCCAAGATGGGGGAGCCAATGAAAAACTGTTTTTT
>TRBV20-1|13|TRBJ2-2|many|TRBD2
CSAPGLATGELFF
TGCAGTGCTCCGGGACTAGCGACCGGGGAGCTGTTTTTT
>TRBV5-4|12|TRBJ2-7|NA|NA
CASSLDDLEQYF
TGTGCCAGCAGCTTGGATGATCTCGAGCAGTACTTC
>TRBV7-9|14|TRBJ2-5|few|NA
CASSLDPSRETQYF
TGTGCCAGCAGCTTAGACCCTAGTAGGGAGACCCAGTACTTC
>TRBV6-5|15|TRBJ1-4|NA|NA
CASSYSYLLAEKLFF
TGTGCCAGCAGTTACTCGTATTTGCTTGCTGAAAAACTGTTTTTT
>TRBV7-9|14|TRBJ1-5|NA|NA
CASTPGTSNQPQHF
TGTGCCAGCACCCCCGGGACGTCCAATCAGCCCCAGCATTTT
>TRBV6-5|14|TRBJ2-2|NA|NA
CASRPGSYTGELFF
TGTGCCAGCAGGCCGGGCAGTTACACCGGGGAGCTGTTTTTT
>TRBV20-1|12|TRBJ2-7|NA|TRBD2
CSAIDGRGEQYF
TGCAGTGCTATTGACGGGAGGGGCGAGCAGTACTTC
>TRBV20-1|15|TRBJ1-2|once|NA
CSARGGTQDLYGYTF
TGCAGTGCTAGAGGCGGGACACAGGACCTCTATGGCTACACCTTC
>TRBV13|14|TRBJ1-5|NA|NA
CASSLEAGQETQHF
TGTGCCAGCAGCTTAGAGGCAGGCCAAGAGACCCAGCATTTT
>TRBV4-1|17|TRBJ2-5|NA|NA
CASSKERGLADQETQYF
TGTGCCAGCAGCAAGGAGAGGGGTTTGGCGGATCAAGAGACCCAGTACTTC
>TRBV9|13|TRBJ1-1|many|NA
CASSVVGDTEAFF
TGTGCCAGCAGCGTAGTGGGGGACACTGAAGCTTTCTTT
>TRBV7-2|14|TRBJ2-5|NA|NA
CASSFGDSAGTRYF
TGTGCCAGCAGTTTCGGGGACTCTGCAGGGACCCGGTACTTC
>TRBV24-1|17|TRBJ2-5|NA|TRBD1
CATSVSRTGSTGETQYF
TGTGCCACCAGTGTCTCCCGGACAGGTAGCACCGGGGAGACCCAGTACTTC